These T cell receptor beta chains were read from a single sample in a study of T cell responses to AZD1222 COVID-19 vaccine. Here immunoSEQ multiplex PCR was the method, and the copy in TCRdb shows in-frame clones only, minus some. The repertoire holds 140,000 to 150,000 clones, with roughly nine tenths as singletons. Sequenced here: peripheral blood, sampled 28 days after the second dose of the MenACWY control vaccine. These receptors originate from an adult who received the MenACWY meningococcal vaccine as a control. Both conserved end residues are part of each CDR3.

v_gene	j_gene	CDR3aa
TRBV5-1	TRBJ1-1	CASSGGQGLNTEAFF
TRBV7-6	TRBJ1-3	CASSLAGPLSGNTIYF
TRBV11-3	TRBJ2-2	CASSSPGQGTNTGELFF
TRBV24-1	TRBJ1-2	CATSDGAGFDYGYTF
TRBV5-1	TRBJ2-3	CASSLVGTQYF
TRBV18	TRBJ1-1	CASSYLGTEAFF
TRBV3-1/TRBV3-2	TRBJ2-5	CASSHQRTQETQYF
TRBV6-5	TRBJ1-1	CASSYGGSTMNTEAFF
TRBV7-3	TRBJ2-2	CASSRDWNTGELFF
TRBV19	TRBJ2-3	CATKLALSTDTQYF
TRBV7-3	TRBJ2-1	CASSLQTRTNEQFF
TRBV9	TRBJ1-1	CASSVGGGAHTEAFF
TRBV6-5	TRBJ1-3	CASSYSRSGNTIYF
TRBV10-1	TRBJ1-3	CASRTTWNTIYF
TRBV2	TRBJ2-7	CASSVSGAIYEQYF
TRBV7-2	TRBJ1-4	CASSPRLGDRNEKLFF
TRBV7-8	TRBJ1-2	CASSLRAGGYTF
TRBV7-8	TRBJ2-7	CASSHRDRSEEQYF
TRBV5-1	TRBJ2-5	CASSKTGGFSETQYF